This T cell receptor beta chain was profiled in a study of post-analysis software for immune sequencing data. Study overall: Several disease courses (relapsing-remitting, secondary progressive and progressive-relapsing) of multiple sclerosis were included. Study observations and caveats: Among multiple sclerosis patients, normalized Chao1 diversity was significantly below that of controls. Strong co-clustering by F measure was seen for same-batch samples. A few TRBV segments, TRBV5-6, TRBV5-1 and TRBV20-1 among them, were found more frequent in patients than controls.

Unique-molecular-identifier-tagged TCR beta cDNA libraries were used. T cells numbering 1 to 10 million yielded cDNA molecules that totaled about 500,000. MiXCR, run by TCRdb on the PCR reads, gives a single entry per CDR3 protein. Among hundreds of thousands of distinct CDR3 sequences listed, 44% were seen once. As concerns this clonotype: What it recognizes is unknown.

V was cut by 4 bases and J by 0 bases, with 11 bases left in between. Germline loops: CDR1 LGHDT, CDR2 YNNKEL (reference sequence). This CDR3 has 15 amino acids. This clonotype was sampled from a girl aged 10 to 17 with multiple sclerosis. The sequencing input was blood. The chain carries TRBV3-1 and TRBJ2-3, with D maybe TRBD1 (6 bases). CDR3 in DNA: TGTGCCAGCAGCCTTGGACAGTCAAGCACAGATACGCAGTATTTT. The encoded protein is CASSLGQSSTDTQYF.